These T cell receptor beta chains were read from a single sample in a study of persistence of HIV-infected CD4 T cells. Profiling relied on immunoSEQ multiplex PCR, and the TCRdb table lists in-frame clones only, not all of them. The sample consists of 40,000 to 55,000 clones, 75% to 85% of them appearing once. No cognate antigen is known for these TCRs. This sample comprised CD4+ T cells sorted from PBMCs after roughly 19-hour stimulation, obtained from a patient who received antiretroviral therapy. The origin of the receptors is an adult man with HIV who was CMV-seropositive. Each CDR3 is given with its conserved first and last residue. The order of the fields is CDR3 protein, CDR3 DNA, J gene, D gene, V gene, clone size. D genes are given only for firm matches. Size tells how often a clone was seen (once, few, many) or the class of an expanded clone, and some rows leave it out.

cdr3_aa: CASSELAGDYEQYF; cdr3_nt: TGTGCCAGCAGTGAGCTAGCGGGCGACTACGAGCAGTACTTC; j_call: TRBJ2-7; d_call: TRBD2; v_call: TRBV27; clone_size: .
cdr3_aa: CASSGQGGNSPLHF; cdr3_nt: TGTGCCAGCAGCGGACAGGGTGGTAATTCACCCCTCCACTTT; j_call: TRBJ1-6; d_call: TRBD1; v_call: TRBV3-1/TRBV3-2; clone_size: .
cdr3_aa: CAISLDSSNTEAFF; cdr3_nt: TGTGCCATCAGCTTAGACAGCTCGAACACTGAAGCTTTCTTT; j_call: TRBJ1-1; d_call: .; v_call: TRBV10-3; clone_size: .
cdr3_aa: CASSIGGINTGELFF; cdr3_nt: TGTGCCAGTAGTATAGGCGGGATAAACACCGGGGAGCTGTTTTTT; j_call: TRBJ2-2; d_call: .; v_call: TRBV19; clone_size: .
cdr3_aa: CASSSTGVSPEAFF; cdr3_nt: TGTGCCAGCAGCTCGACAGGGGTCAGCCCAGAGGCTTTCTTT; j_call: TRBJ1-1; d_call: TRBD1; v_call: TRBV7-9; clone_size: .
cdr3_aa: CASSLAGRMNTEAFF; cdr3_nt: TGTGCCAGCAGCTTGGCTGGACGCATGAACACTGAAGCTTTCTTT; j_call: TRBJ1-1; d_call: .; v_call: TRBV5-6; clone_size: few
cdr3_aa: CASSQDLGGNQPQHF; cdr3_nt: TGTGCCAGCAGCCAAGATCTTGGAGGGAATCAGCCCCAGCATTTT; j_call: TRBJ1-5; d_call: .; v_call: TRBV3-1/TRBV3-2; clone_size: .
cdr3_aa: CASSLGAGLAEQYF; cdr3_nt: TGTGCCAGCAGCTTAGGAGCTGGACTAGCGGAGCAGTACTTC; j_call: TRBJ2-7; d_call: TRBD2; v_call: TRBV7-2; clone_size: .
cdr3_aa: CASSMHGNTEAFF; cdr3_nt: TGTGCCAGTAGTATGCATGGGAACACTGAAGCTTTCTTT; j_call: TRBJ1-1; d_call: .; v_call: TRBV19; clone_size: .
cdr3_aa: CASSLGGRSLQGYTF; cdr3_nt: TGTGCCAGCAGCTTAGGAGGCAGGTCTCTGCAGGGCTACACCTTC; j_call: TRBJ1-2; d_call: .; v_call: TRBV7-8; clone_size: .
cdr3_aa: CASSPKLLAASTDTQYF; cdr3_nt: TGCGCCAGCAGCCCGAAATTGCTAGCGGCTAGCACAGATACGCAGTATTTT; j_call: TRBJ2-3; d_call: TRBD2; v_call: TRBV5-1; clone_size: .
cdr3_aa: CASSLRGWAQPQHF; cdr3_nt: TGTGCCAGCAGTTTAAGGGGGTGGGCTCAGCCCCAGCATTTT; j_call: TRBJ1-5; d_call: .; v_call: TRBV27; clone_size: .